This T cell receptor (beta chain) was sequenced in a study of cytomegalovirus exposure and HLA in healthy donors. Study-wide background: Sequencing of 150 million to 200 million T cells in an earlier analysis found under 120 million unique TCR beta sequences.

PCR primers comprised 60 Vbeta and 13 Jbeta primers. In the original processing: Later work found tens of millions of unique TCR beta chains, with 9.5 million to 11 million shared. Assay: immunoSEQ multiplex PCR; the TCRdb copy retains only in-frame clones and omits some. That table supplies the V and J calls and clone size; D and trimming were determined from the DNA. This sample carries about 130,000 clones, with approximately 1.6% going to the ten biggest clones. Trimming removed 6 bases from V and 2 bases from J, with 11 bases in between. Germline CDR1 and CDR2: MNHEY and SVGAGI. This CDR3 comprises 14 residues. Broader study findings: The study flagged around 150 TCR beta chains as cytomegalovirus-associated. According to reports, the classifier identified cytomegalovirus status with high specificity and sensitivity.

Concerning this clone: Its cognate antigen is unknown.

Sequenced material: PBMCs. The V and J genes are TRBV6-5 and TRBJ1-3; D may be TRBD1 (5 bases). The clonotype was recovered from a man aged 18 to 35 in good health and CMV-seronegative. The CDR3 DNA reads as TGTGCCAGCAGACGGACATTAGCTGGAAACACCATATATTTT. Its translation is CASRRTLAGNTIYF.